This TCR beta chain was captured by sequencing in a study of Ad26.COV2.S vaccination and SARS-CoV-2 variants. The wider study: The authors gave Ad26.COV2.S intramuscularly, either once or twice 56 days apart. Study results and caveats: Vaccine and placebo groups showed comparable non-spike TCR breadth.

Treatment indicated: about 20 received Ad26.COV2.S at low or high dose, single or two shots; a few received placebo; per-sample allocation not given. Repertoires come from day 63 after the first vaccine or placebo injection. Donation came from an adult in Boston who was aged 18-55 years. Concerning this clone itself: Its antigen is still unknown.

Trimming removed 4 bases at V and 1 base at J, with 11 bases between. Germline values: CDR1 LGHNA, CDR2 YSLEER. This CDR3 contains 15 residues. Profiled with immunoSEQ multiplex PCR; TCRdb holds only in-frame clones, not every one. The sample lists 400,000 or so clones, about nine tenths occurring once. The sequence derives from a person between 18 and 65 years old who received the Ad26.COV2.S COVID-19 vaccine or a placebo. The genes are TRBV4-3 and TRBJ1-3; D not certain. The input for sequencing was peripheral blood, taken in a trial of Ad26.COV2.S vaccine versus placebo. The CDR3 sequence is CASSLRRVSGNTIYF. In nucleotides, the CDR3 is TGCGCCAGCAGCCTTCGCCGGGTTTCTGGAAACACCATATATTTT.